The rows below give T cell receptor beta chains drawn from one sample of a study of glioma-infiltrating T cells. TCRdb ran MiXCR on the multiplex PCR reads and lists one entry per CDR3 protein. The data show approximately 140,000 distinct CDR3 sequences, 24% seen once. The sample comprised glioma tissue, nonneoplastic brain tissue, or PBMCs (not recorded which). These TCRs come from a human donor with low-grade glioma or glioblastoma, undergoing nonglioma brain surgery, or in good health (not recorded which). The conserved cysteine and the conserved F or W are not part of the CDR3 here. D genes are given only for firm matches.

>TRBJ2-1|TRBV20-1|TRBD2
SAMTSGGAYEQF
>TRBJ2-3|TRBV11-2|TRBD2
ASSPRPTSGDTQY
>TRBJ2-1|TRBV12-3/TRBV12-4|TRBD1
TSSRTGDNEQF
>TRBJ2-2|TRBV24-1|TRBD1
ATSDLQAGTGDPGGELF
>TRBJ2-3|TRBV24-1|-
ATSDLLSSTDTQY
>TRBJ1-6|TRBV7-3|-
ASSDGGAYNSPLH
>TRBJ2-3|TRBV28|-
ASSSLRFTDTQY
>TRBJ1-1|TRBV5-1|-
ASSSGPNPNTEAF
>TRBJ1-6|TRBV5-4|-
ASSLVGGDYNSPLH
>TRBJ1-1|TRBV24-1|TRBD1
ATSEPGQANTEAF
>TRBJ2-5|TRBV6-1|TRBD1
AGTTGGLETQY
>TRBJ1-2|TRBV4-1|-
ASSHLPGLLGYT
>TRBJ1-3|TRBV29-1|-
SVERSEDTIY
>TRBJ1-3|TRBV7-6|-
ASSLNTGSGNTIY